The 18 T cell receptor beta chains below come from one sample, sequenced in a study of blood T cells in healthy people across ages. Alongside a J-beta primer mix, a sample-barcoded 5' primer served in a second PCR lasting roughly 6 to 11 cycles. TCRdb recomputed calls from the 5' RACE reads with MiXCR, one row per CDR3 protein. The sample holds approximately 800,000 distinct CDR3 sequences; 60% to 80% are singletons and the top ten take around a quarter. The sequenced material came from blood. The origin of the receptors is a man aged 25-40 years in good health.

The V and J genes are TRBV20-1 and TRBJ2-3, with 7 bases matching TRBD2. The CDR3 consists of 16 residues. The J segment lost 1 base and the V segment lost 4 bases, leaving 11 bases of the junction unmatched. Germline V lookup: CDR1 DFQATT, CDR2 SNEGSKA (reference sequence). The CDR3 nucleotides are TGCAGTGCTACAACTAGCGCGGGGGTGGGCACAGATACGCAGTATTTT. Amino acid sequence: CSATTSAGVGTDTQYF.

This chain joins TRBV4-3 and TRBJ1-4; TRBD1 might be the D (6 bases). CDR1 is LGHNA and CDR2 is YSLEER in the germline V gene. The V end was cut by 3 bases, the J end by 8 bases, with 19 bases between. This CDR3 is built from 16 residues. Here the CDR3 reads CASSQSLQGIEEKLFF. The CDR3 region has the DNA TGCGCCAGCAGCCAGAGTCTACAGGGAATAGAAGAAAAACTGTTTTTT.

The rearrangement links TRBV20-1 to TRBJ1-6; D is undetermined. The CDR3 has 13 residues. Trimming stripped 2 bases from V and 10 bases from J, with 12 bases between. Germline V gives CDR1 DFQATT, CDR2 SNEGSKA (reference sequence). The CDR3 reads CSARRYQESPLHF. CDR3 sequence (DNA): TGCAGTGCTAGACGCTACCAAGAGTCACCCCTCCACTTT.

The chain has TRBV6-6 and TRBJ2-3, with 8 nucleotides matching TRBD1. V lost 7 bases and J lost 5; bases outside the gene matches: 5. From germline, CDR1 is MNHNY and CDR2 SVGAGI (reference sequence). The CDR3 sequence is 13 residues long. The CDR3 reads CASMDRAKDTQYF. Here the CDR3 DNA reads TGTGCCAGCATGGACAGGGCAAAAGATACGCAGTATTTT.

This chain joins TRBV5-6 and TRBJ2-5; TRBD1 matches 8 bases. V was clipped by 7 bases and J by 11 bases; unmatched bases: 7. The germline V gene has CDR1 SGHDT and CDR2 YYEEEE. This CDR3 region has 11 residues. CDR3 in amino acids: CASAGGNEQYF. CDR3 DNA sequence: TGTGCCAGCGCAGGGGGCAATGAGCAGTACTTC. The full variable domain, with the rest looked up from reference TRBV5-6 and TRBJ2-5, is DAGVTQSPTHLIKTRGQQVTLRCSPKSGHDTVSWYQQALGQGPQFIFQYYEEEERQRGNFPDRFSGHQFPNYSSELNVNALLLGDSALYLCASAGGNEQYFGPGTRLLVL.

This clonotype appeared a single time. The rearrangement uses TRBV6-5 and TRBJ2-5; the D gene could be TRBD1 or TRBD2 (6 bases each). The CDR3 runs 16 residues. The germline V and J ends were trimmed by 0 bases and 5 bases, with 16 bases remaining between them. Germline CDR1 is MNHEY and CDR2 is SVGAGI. The CDR3 is CASSYSMVVGGETQYF. The CDR3 nucleotides read TGTGCCAGCAGTTACTCGATGGTGGTAGGGGGGGAGACCCAGTACTTC.

This chain uses TRBV7-2 with TRBJ2-2; D unclear. The V end was cut by 5 bases, the J end by 7 bases, with 11 bases between. Germline CDR1 reads SGHTA; CDR2 reads FQGNSA. The CDR3 runs 13 residues. CDR3 protein: CASSVSSHGELFF. In nucleotides, the CDR3 is TGTGCCAGCAGCGTTTCAAGTCACGGGGAGCTGTTTTTT. The full variable domain, in which reference TRBV7-2 and TRBJ2-2 provide the parts outside the CDR3, is GAGVSQSPSNKVTEKGKDVELRCDPISGHTALYWYRQSLGQGLEFLIYFQGNSAPDKSGLPSDRFSAERTGGSVSTLTIQRTQQEDSAVYLCASSVSSHGELFFGEGSRLTVL.

The chain combines TRBV5-1 with TRBJ2-4; 7 bases map to TRBD1. The J call may not be correct, given that the DNA end is closer to TRBJ2-7. This CDR3 is 15 amino acids long. Germline-derived CDR1 and CDR2 are SGHRS and YFSETQ. The CDR3 DNA reads as TGCGCCAGCAGCTTGGAGCGACAGGGATCCTACGAGCAGTACTTC. Protein product: CASSLERQGSYEQYF.

The genes are TRBV20-1 and TRBJ1-1, with D unresolved. Trimming removed 6 bases from V and 3 bases from J, with 14 bases in between. The CDR3 has 13 residues. CDR1 is DFQATT and CDR2 is SNEGSKA in the germline V gene (reference sequence). The DNA for the CDR3 is TGCAGTGCGCAAGGACCCGGGGACACTGAAGCTTTCTTT. Translated, it gives CSAQGPGDTEAFF.

The chain joins TRBV12-3 or TRBV12-4 to TRBJ2-7; D perhaps matches TRBD1 (5 bases). The CDR3 consists of 13 residues. V dropped 7 bases and J dropped 4 bases, with 14 bases sitting between them. The CDR3 bases are TGTGCCAGCAACACGGACAAGTCATACGAGCAGTACTTC. Its translation is CASNTDKSYEQYF.

This clonotype came up once. The rearrangement joins TRBV9 to TRBJ2-3; no clear D gene. The germline CDR1 and CDR2 sequences are SGDLS and YYNGEE. Trimming stripped 0 bases from V and 3 bases from J, with 14 bases between. There are 16 residues in the CDR3. The CDR3 nucleotides are TGTGCCAGCAGCGTAGCCCTAGGGATAGGAACAGATACGCAGTATTTT. Residues: CASSVALGIGTDTQYF.

This clonotype was seen more than once but under ten times. The chain employs TRBV27 and TRBJ2-6, with D possibly matching TRBD1 (5 bases). CDR1 is MNHEY, CDR2 SMNVEV, per germline (reference sequence). Trimming shortened V by 3 bases and J by 0 bases, and 6 bases separated the two germline ends. The CDR3 is 15 amino acids. CDR3 in amino acids: CASSFQGSGANVLTF. CDR3 nucleotides: TGTGCCAGCAGTTTTCAGGGCTCTGGGGCCAACGTCCTGACTTTC.

J is TRBJ1-2 and V is TRBV29-1; weak D call: TRBD1 (5 bases). V lost 4 bases and J 0 bases, leaving 6 bases between the germline ends. The germline V gene encodes CDR1 SQVTM and CDR2 ANQGSEA. The CDR3 contains 12 residues. CDR3: CSVAGTNYGYTF. Written as DNA, the CDR3 is TGCAGCGTTGCAGGGACTAACTATGGCTACACCTTC.

V is TRBV29-1 and J is TRBJ2-6; a weak D match, TRBD1 (6 bases). This CDR3 spans 19 amino acids. Trimming pared 0 bases from V and 0 bases from J, leaving 18 bases between. Per germline, CDR1 SQVTM and CDR2 ANQGSEA. The CDR3 DNA reads TGCAGCGTTGAAGATAGTTTTGGCAGGGGTTTCTCTGGGGCCAACGTCCTGACTTTC. Encoded protein: CSVEDSFGRGFSGANVLTF.

V gene TRBV7-2 combines with J gene TRBJ1-2, with 7 bases lining up with TRBD1. Germline CDR1 reads SGHTA; CDR2 reads FQGNSA. This CDR3 region has 16 residues. Unmatched junction bases numbered 9, after V lost 3 bases and J lost 2 bases. CDR3 DNA sequence: TGTGCCAGCAGCTTCGGTCCGGCAGGGGGGAACTATGGCTACACCTTC. Protein sequence: CASSFGPAGGNYGYTF. The variable domain in full, completed from reference TRBV7-2 and TRBJ1-2, reads GAGVSQSPSNKVTEKGKDVELRCDPISGHTALYWYRQSLGQGLEFLIYFQGNSAPDKSGLPSDRFSAERTGGSVSTLTIQRTQQEDSAVYLCASSFGPAGGNYGYTFGSGTRLTVV.

V is TRBV24-1 and J is TRBJ2-1; 8 nucleotides line up with TRBD2. The CDR3 extends over 18 amino acids. Germline CDR1 KGHDR, CDR2 SFDVKD. V gave up 3 bases and J gave up 0 bases; unmatched junction bases: 9. Here the CDR3 DNA reads TGTGCCACCAGTGATCAGCGGGGGCCTATAAGCTCCTACAATGAGCAGTTCTTC. Residues: CATSDQRGPISSYNEQFF.

A few counts support this clonotype. This sequence joins TRBV6-2 or TRBV6-3 and TRBJ2-1, with D unresolved. Per the germline V gene, CDR1 is MNHEY and CDR2 is SVGEGT. V gave up 7 bases and J gave up 8 bases, with 9 bases separating them. CDR3 length: 11 residues. CDR3 residues: CASTNTDEQFF. The DNA of the CDR3 is TGTGCCAGCACCAATACGGATGAGCAGTTCTTC.

This chain joins TRBV7-2 and TRBJ2-5; D unclear. The germline V gene encodes CDR1 SGHTA and CDR2 FQGNSA. V gave up 3 bases and J gave up 0 bases, with 14 bases separating them. The length of the CDR3 is 16 residues. The DNA for the CDR3 is TGTGCCAGCAGCTTTACCCTGACACCCTACCAAGAGACCCAGTACTTC. Its translation: CASSFTLTPYQETQYF.